Following are 28 T cell receptor beta chains from one sample sequenced in a study of identical twins. TCRdb processed the 5' RACE reads anew with MiXCR; each CDR3 protein has one entry. Here the sample spans about 190,000 distinct CDR3 sequences, around a sixth being singletons. This same sample was also taken into another study, of T cells expressing NK-cell markers.

Sequenced material: CD8+ T cells sorted from blood. These receptors came from a woman aged 18-30 years in good health.

The gene calls are TRBV5-1 and TRBJ2-5; D ambiguous. The germline gives CDR1 SGHRS, CDR2 YFSETQ. V shed 0 bases and J shed 5 bases, with 11 bases lying between them. The CDR3 is made up of 14 amino acids. CDR3 DNA: TGCGCCAGCAGCTTGGACAAAGGGTATGAGACCCAGTACTTC. Translated, it gives CASSLDKGYETQYF.

This clonotype was detected only a few times. This sequence joins TRBV20-1 and TRBJ2-1, with a tentative D call TRBD2 (5 bases). V gave up 3 bases and J gave up 2 bases, with 5 bases separating them. This CDR3 contains 12 residues. Germline lookup yields CDR1 DFQATT and CDR2 SNEGSKA (reference sequence). The CDR3 region is CSASGTYNEQFF. As DNA, the CDR3 is TGCAGTGCTAGCGGGACCTACAATGAGCAGTTCTTC.

Only a few counts were recorded for this clonotype. CDR3 nucleotides: TGTGCCAGCCATACTAGCGGCCAAGGAGGAGATACGCAGTATTTT. Protein: CASHTSGQGGDTQYF. The chain is built from TRBV28 and TRBJ2-3, with 8 bases fitting TRBD2. V gave up 8 bases and J gave up 5 bases; unmatched junction bases: 12. The CDR3 sequence is 15 residues long. The germline V gene has CDR1 MDHEN and CDR2 SYDVKM.

This clonotype was counted a few times. The chain joins TRBV3-1 to TRBJ2-1; 9 nucleotides align to TRBD2. Trimming at V came to 3 bases and at J to 0 bases, leaving 15 bases not matched to a gene. The CDR3 loop spans 20 amino acids. Germline values: CDR1 LGHDT, CDR2 YNNKEL (reference sequence). Here the CDR3 reads CASSQPSGGLLSSSYNEQFF. The CDR3 DNA sequence: TGTGCCAGCAGCCAGCCAAGCGGGGGGCTTCTTAGTAGCTCCTACAATGAGCAGTTCTTC.

The sample holds a few counts of this clonotype. The chain is built from TRBV4-3 and TRBJ2-7; D is perhaps TRBD1 or TRBD2 (5 bases each). This CDR3 is built from 16 residues. CDR1 is LGHNA and CDR2 is YSLEER in the germline V gene. Deletions cut 3 bases from V and 3 bases from J, with 18 bases between. In nucleotides, the CDR3 is TGCGCCAGCAGCCAGCAGGCAGGGAGTTTAAACTACGAGCAGTACTTC. It is translated as CASSQQAGSLNYEQYF.

This clonotype was seen a handful of times. The chain has TRBV10-3 and TRBJ2-5, with D perhaps matching TRBD1 or TRBD2 (7 bases each). The CDR3 totals 14 residues. The germline V gene encodes CDR1 ENHRY and CDR2 SYGVKD. V lost 4 bases and J 5 bases, leaving 14 bases between the germline ends. CDR3 nucleotide sequence: TGTGCCATCAGTGGGGGAGGGGGCGGCGAGACCCAGTACTTC. This encodes CAISGGGGGETQYF.

The chain carries TRBV12-3 or TRBV12-4 and TRBJ2-7; D call uncertain. This CDR3 comprises 13 residues. V lost 5 bases and J lost 5, with 13 bases in between. The CDR3 coding sequence is TGTGCCAGCAGTGCTACGCATGGGGACGAGCAGTACTTC. Translated, it gives CASSATHGDEQYF.

This clonotype was seen more than once but under ten times. The chain recombines TRBV3-1 with TRBJ2-7, with 9 bases that match TRBD1. The CDR3 covers 15 residues. With 6 bases clipped from V and 6 bases from J, the junction kept 12 bases outside the gene matches. CDR1 LGHDT and CDR2 YNNKEL come from the germline V gene (reference sequence). The CDR3 here is CASRRTGEGYGEQYF. The DNA for the CDR3 is TGTGCCAGCAGACGGACAGGGGAGGGCTACGGCGAGCAGTACTTC.

The J gene is TRBJ2-3, the V gene TRBV6-5, with D possibly called TRBD1 or TRBD2 (5 bases each). The CDR3 spans 16 residues. Trimming left V 2 bases short and J 2 bases short, with 14 bases between. The germline V gene encodes CDR1 MNHEY and CDR2 SVGAGI. DNA for the CDR3: TGTGCCAGCAGTTACGCCTCGACGGGGACCACAGATACGCAGTATTTT. The encoded protein is CASSYASTGTTDTQYF.

This clonotype has only a few counts. The chain has TRBV18 and TRBJ1-1; D gene unclear. The germline V gene has CDR1 KGHSH and CDR2 LQKENI. There are 14 residues in the CDR3. V was cut by 4 bases and J by 0 bases, with 9 bases left in between. The CDR3: CASSRPSLNTEAFF. CDR3 sequence (DNA): TGTGCCAGCTCACGACCCTCGCTGAACACTGAAGCTTTCTTT. Drawing the rest from reference TRBV18 and TRBJ1-1, the complete variable domain is NAGVMQNPRHLVRRRGQEARLRCSPMKGHSHVYWYRQLPEEGLKFMVYLQKENIIDESGMPKERFSAEFPKEGPSILRIQQVVRGDSAAYFCASSRPSLNTEAFFGQGTRLTVV.

The V call is TRBV9, the J call TRBJ2-1; D perhaps matches TRBD2 (6 bases). The germline V gene encodes CDR1 SGDLS and CDR2 YYNGEE. The germline V and J ends were trimmed by 0 bases and 9 bases, with 16 bases remaining between them. The CDR3 consists of 15 residues. CDR3 bases: TGTGCCAGCAGCGTAGGTGGTAGCGGCATAGGTGAGCAGTTCTTC. Protein: CASSVGGSGIGEQFF.

The J gene is TRBJ1-1, the V gene TRBV6-4; no clear D gene. The CDR3 has 13 amino acids. V was shortened by 2 bases and J by 4 bases, with 8 bases between the two germline ends. The germline V gene encodes CDR1 MRHNA and CDR2 SNTAGT. As DNA, the CDR3 is TGTGCCAGCAGTGACAACAAGGGCACTGAAGCTTTCTTT. Its protein is CASSDNKGTEAFF.

This clonotype was detected a few times. The rearrangement joins TRBV4-2 to TRBJ1-1, with unresolved D. The CDR3 has 15 amino acids. The V gene's germline CDR1 is LGHNA and CDR2 YNFKEQ. Trimming left V 0 bases short and J 1 base short, with 9 bases between. In DNA, the CDR3 is TGTGCCAGCAGCCAAGAATCCAGCCAGAACACTGAAGCTTTCTTT. Protein sequence: CASSQESSQNTEAFF.

At least ten counts were recorded for this clonotype. V is TRBV20-1 and J is TRBJ2-7; TRBD1 matches 7 bases. This CDR3 comprises 15 residues. Germline CDR1 DFQATT, CDR2 SNEGSKA (reference sequence). V lost 1 base to trimming and J lost 2 bases; unmatched junction nucleotides: 8. CDR3 loop: CSARGAGTVTYEQYF. The CDR3 DNA sequence: TGCAGTGCTAGAGGTGCCGGGACAGTTACCTACGAGCAGTACTTC.

This clonotype was seen at least ten times. The chain joins TRBV5-1 to TRBJ1-1; D is unclear. The length of the CDR3 is 16 residues. Germline V CDR1 and CDR2: SGHRS, YFSETQ. The germline V and J ends were trimmed by 0 bases and 0 bases, with 12 bases remaining between them. In DNA form, the CDR3 reads TGCGCCAGCAGCTTGGATCGGACGGATCTGAACACTGAAGCTTTCTTT. Translated: CASSLDRTDLNTEAFF.

A few counts support this clonotype. The V and J genes are TRBV7-8 and TRBJ1-6; D call uncertain. This CDR3 has 14 residues. V was trimmed by 5 bases and J by 10 bases, leaving 15 bases between them. Germline lookup yields CDR1 SGHVS and CDR2 FQNEAQ. CDR3: CASSRVGGGSPLHF. The CDR3 coding sequence is TGTGCCAGCAGCCGGGTAGGCGGAGGATCACCCCTCCACTTT.

The J gene is TRBJ2-7, the V gene TRBV15; 10 bases line up with TRBD2. The CDR3 has 15 amino acids. V shed 4 bases and J 1 base; nucleotides not matched to a gene: 4. Germline CDR1 reads LNHNV; CDR2 reads YYDKDF (reference sequence). CDR3 bases: TGTGCCACCAGCACGCGGACTAGCGGATCCTACGAGCAGTACTTC. Translating it yields CATSTRTSGSYEQYF.

This clonotype was detected many times. This CDR3 reads CASSQHRATGYTF. For the CDR3, the DNA is TGTGCCAGCAGCCAACATAGGGCGACTGGCTACACCTTC. V gene TRBV3-1 combines with J gene TRBJ1-2; D gene uncertain. V gave up 2 bases and J gave up 7 bases, with 11 bases separating them. This CDR3 is built from 13 residues. CDR1 and CDR2 (germline): LGHDT, YNNKEL (reference sequence).

The rearrangement joins TRBV6-1 to TRBJ2-1; TRBD1 aligns across 7 bases. V lost 5 bases and J lost 9; bases outside the gene matches: 10. CDR3 length: 14 amino acids. The germline V gene encodes CDR1 MNHNS and CDR2 SASEGT. The CDR3 sequence is CASSPWTGPLEQFF. CDR3 nucleotides: TGTGCCAGCAGTCCGTGGACAGGCCCGCTTGAGCAGTTCTTC.

This clonotype was counted at least ten times. The gene calls are TRBV12-3 or TRBV12-4 and TRBJ2-1; the match to TRBD2 covers 8 bases. The CDR3 is 15 residues long. V was clipped by 3 bases and J by 5 bases; unmatched bases: 6. In DNA, the CDR3 is TGTGCCAGCAGTTTGAGGGGGGGACTAGACAATGAGCAGTTCTTC. This encodes CASSLRGGLDNEQFF.

This clonotype was recorded many times. The J gene is TRBJ1-5, the V gene TRBV12-3 or TRBV12-4; D remains unclear. This CDR3 has 11 residues. Deletions cut 3 bases from V and 4 bases from J, with 1 base between. The CDR3 here is CASSLNQPQHF. DNA for the CDR3: TGTGCCAGCAGTTTGAATCAGCCCCAGCATTTT.

This clonotype was picked up a small number of times. The CDR3 reads CASTSGRYTGELFF. The CDR3 DNA reads TGTGCCAGCACTAGCGGTCGATATACGGGGGAGCTGTTTTTT. The chain couples TRBV28 to TRBJ2-2, with 7 bases aligning to TRBD2. Unmatched junction bases numbered 10, after V lost 7 bases and J lost 8 bases. Germline CDR1 MDHEN, CDR2 SYDVKM. This CDR3 is 14 amino acids long.

This clonotype was seen only a few times. The gene calls are TRBV29-1 and TRBJ2-2; D may be TRBD1 (6 bases). The ends were cut back, 4 bases at V and 6 bases at J, with 12 bases in the middle. This CDR3 is built from 13 residues. Looked up from germline, CDR1 is SQVTM and CDR2 is ANQGSEA. In nucleotides, the CDR3 is TGCAGCGTTGGGGATGGGGGCTCCGGGGAGCTGTTTTTT. It yields the protein CSVGDGGSGELFF.

This clonotype has ten or more counts. The V gene is TRBV27, the J gene TRBJ2-1; D is possibly TRBD1 (6 bases). This CDR3 region has 14 residues. The V gene lost 1 base and the J gene lost 5 bases, with 9 bases spanning the gap. The V gene's germline CDR1 is MNHEY and CDR2 SMNVEV (reference sequence). CDR3 nucleotide sequence: TGTGCCAGCAGTTTATACAGGGAGCACAATGAGCAGTTCTTC. Encoded protein: CASSLYREHNEQFF.

This chain uses TRBV6-2 or TRBV6-3 with TRBJ2-2, with 7 bases fitting TRBD1. The V and J ends lost 0 bases and 5 bases, in that order; junction bases with no gene match: 3. The CDR3 runs 15 residues. CDR1 MNHEY and CDR2 SVGEGT come from the germline V gene. CDR3 region: CASSYSHRGTGELFF. CDR3 nucleotide sequence: TGTGCCAGCAGTTACTCGCACAGGGGTACCGGGGAGCTGTTTTTT.

The chain has TRBV7-9 and TRBJ2-1; TRBD2 agrees at 7 bases. The ends lost 2 bases at V and 3 bases at J; junction bases unmatched: 4. From germline, CDR1 is SEHNR and CDR2 FQNEAQ (reference sequence). The CDR3 sequence is 15 residues long. In DNA form, the CDR3 reads TGTGCCAGCAGCTTAACGGAGCGGGGCTACAATGAGCAGTTCTTC. It encodes CASSLTERGYNEQFF.

This clonotype was observed a few times. The DNA for the CDR3 is TGCAGCGTTGAAGATAGTAAGACAGGGGGGTACGAGCAGTACTTC. Its protein product is CSVEDSKTGGYEQYF. This rearrangement joins TRBV29-1 to TRBJ2-7; TRBD1 matches 9 bases. The J segment lost 4 bases and the V segment lost 0 bases, leaving 7 bases of the junction unmatched. The CDR3 consists of 15 residues. The germline gives CDR1 SQVTM, CDR2 ANQGSEA.

The J gene is TRBJ2-2, the V gene TRBV3-1; the D is unclear. The V and J ends lost 4 bases and 0 bases respectively, with 9 bases between them. This CDR3 has 15 amino acids. Germline CDR1 LGHDT, CDR2 YNNKEL (reference sequence). The CDR3 DNA sequence: TGTGCCAGCAGCCCGATTCCCTCGAACACCGGGGAGCTGTTTTTT. Protein sequence: CASSPIPSNTGELFF.